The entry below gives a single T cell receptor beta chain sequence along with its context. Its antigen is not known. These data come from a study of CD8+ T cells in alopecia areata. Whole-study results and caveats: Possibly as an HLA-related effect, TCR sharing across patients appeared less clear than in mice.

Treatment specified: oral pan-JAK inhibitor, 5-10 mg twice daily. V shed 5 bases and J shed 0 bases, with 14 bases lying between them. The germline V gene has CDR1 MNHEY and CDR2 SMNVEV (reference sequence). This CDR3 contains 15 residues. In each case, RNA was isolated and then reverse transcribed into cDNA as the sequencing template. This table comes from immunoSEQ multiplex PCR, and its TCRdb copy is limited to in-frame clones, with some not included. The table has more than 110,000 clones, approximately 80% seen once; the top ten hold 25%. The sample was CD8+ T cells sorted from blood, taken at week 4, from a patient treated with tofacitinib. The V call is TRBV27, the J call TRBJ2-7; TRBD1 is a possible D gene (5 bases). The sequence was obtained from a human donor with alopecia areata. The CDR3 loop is CASSPTPGLSYEQYF. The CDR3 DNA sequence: TGTGCCAGCAGTCCGACTCCAGGGCTCTCCTACGAGCAGTACTTC.